This T cell receptor beta chain is from a study of blood T cell repertoires in COVID-19 (TCRdb year 2020). Broadly, across the study: Samples from collaborators originated in the United States, Italy and Spain and spanned both the acute and convalescent phases of COVID-19. A freely available public database, intended as a resource for researchers studying the immune response to SARS-CoV-2, is where the repertoires were released. The sample metadata nearly always contained a de-identified subject ID, COVID-19 status, age in years and sex. The prospective study material was composed of cDNA or gDNA derived from T cells, B-cell-depleted T cells, or PBMCs. Subjects who had been exposed to COVID-19, were actively infected with it, or had recovered from it provided the deeply sampled blood TCRbeta repertoires that made up the dataset. The samples were drawn from the first 160 participants of the ongoing ImmuneRACE study and from roughly 1,300 subjects provided by 6 global collaborators. HLA class I and class II types, where available, came from metadata supplied by the sample provider rather than from assay-based typing. Broader findings and caveats from the paper: The quantity of clinical and demographic metadata differed by source and by participant and was supplied without curation.

TCRbeta CDR3 regions were amplified from genomic DNA using the immunoSEQ Assay, a bias-controlled multiplex PCR. In the original analysis: The number of nucleated cells in each sample was estimated from the amplification of reference gene primers within the assay. Sequence reads were collapsed and filtered to measure the absolute abundance of every unique TCRbeta CDR3 rearrangement. For each sample, productive Simpson clonality was calculated by taking the square root of Simpson's diversity index across productive rearrangements. TCRdb retrieved this table from immuneACCESS and kept in-frame rearrangements only. Not all clones are present; in checked studies, unresolved V genes account for under half, and no reason is known for the remainder. That table furnishes V, J and clone size, whereas the DNA furnished D and trimming. Here the sample has 270,000 or so clones; 85% to 90% occur a single time. The ten largest clones represent approximately 12% of the sample.

V is pruned by 6 bases and J by 1 base, leaving 5 bases of the junction without a gene match. The germline V gene sets CDR1 to SNHLY and CDR2 to FYNNEI. Including the terminal cysteine and phenylalanine, the CDR3 comprises 14 residues. Only CDR3 DNA is held: 42 bases, read in frame from base 1. On this clone: This clone's antigen is unknown. No qualities accompany the bases; no much larger clone lies one base away.

One collaborating source in Seattle enrolled patients while the patients were actively infected and followed the patients over time throughout the course of disease. Collaborating institutions collected whole blood in K2EDTA tubes following their own protocols. For TCRbeta analysis, collaborators shipped samples as frozen whole blood, isolated PBMCs, or DNA extracted from either of those sample types. Sequences were obtained from peripheral blood. This clonotype was sampled from a woman in her 30s with COVID-19, enrolled during active disease. The rearranged chain carries TRBV2 and TRBJ1-1, with 7 bases in between that match TRBD1. The CDR3 in this case is CASRPTGENTEAFF. At the DNA level, the sequence is TGTGCCAGCAGGCCCACAGGGGAGAACACTGAAGCTTTCTTT.